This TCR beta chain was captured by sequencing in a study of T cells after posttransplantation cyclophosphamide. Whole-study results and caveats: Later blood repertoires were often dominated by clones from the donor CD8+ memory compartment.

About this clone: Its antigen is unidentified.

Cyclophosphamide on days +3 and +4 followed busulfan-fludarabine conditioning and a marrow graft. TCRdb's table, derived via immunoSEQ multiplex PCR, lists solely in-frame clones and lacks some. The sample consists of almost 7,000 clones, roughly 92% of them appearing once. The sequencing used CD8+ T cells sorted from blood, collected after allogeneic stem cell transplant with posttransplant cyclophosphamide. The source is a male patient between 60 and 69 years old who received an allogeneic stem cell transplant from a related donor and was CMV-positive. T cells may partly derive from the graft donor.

For the CDR3, the DNA is TGTGCCAGCAGCTTCGCCGGAGGGGACTACTACGAGCAGTACTTC. It specifies CASSFAGGDYYEQYF. This rearrangement joins TRBV7-9 to TRBJ2-7; 7 bases fit TRBD2. Germline V gene lookup returns CDR1 SEHNR and CDR2 FQNEAQ (reference sequence). This CDR3 has 15 residues. The ends lost 3 bases at V and 3 bases at J; junction bases unmatched: 8. The variable domain in full, with the rest retrieved from reference TRBV7-9 and TRBJ2-7, is DTGVSQNPRHKITKRGQNVTFRCDPISEHNRLYWYRQTLGQGPEFLTYFQNEAQLEKSRLLSDRFSAERPKGSFSTLEIQRTEQGDSAMYLCASSFAGGDYYEQYFGPGTRLTVT.